The clone carrying this T cell receptor (beta chain) occurred many times. What it binds is not known. The data were taken from a study of CD8+CD57+ T cells in acquired aplastic anemia. In the study overall: Average DNA yield from sorted CD4+ and CD8+ cells was around 3 ug. In CD4+ cells, healthy donors produced an average of approximately 11 million reads.

Study results and limitations: No significant patient-versus-control difference appeared in CD8+ Simpson's diversity. Overlap between patients and controls comprised some 31 CD8+ CDR3 sequences.

V was trimmed by 1 base and J by 2 bases, leaving 6 bases between them. The CDR3 contains 13 residues. Germline loops: CDR1 SGHRS, CDR2 YFSETQ. Genomic DNA, the template, was used for profiling of the TCR beta VDJ and CDR3. TCRdb recomputed calls from the reads with MiXCR, one row per CDR3 protein. In the table there are around 140,000 distinct CDR3 sequences, around two fifths of which are singletons. This clonotype originated in a human donor in good health, serving as a control. The gene calls are TRBV5-1 and TRBJ1-1; D is unclear. The sequencing sample was made of sorted CD4+, CD8+, or CD8+CD57+ T cells (not recorded which) from PBMCs. CDR3 protein: CASSLSHNTEAFF. CDR3 sequence (DNA): TGCGCCAGCAGCTTGTCACACAACACTGAAGCTTTCTTT.